The following is a T cell receptor (beta chain) sequence with its context. Its antigen remains unidentified. V lost 3 bases, J lost 0 bases, and 8 bases lay in between. Germline V lookup: CDR1 SEHNR, CDR2 FQNEAQ (reference sequence). CDR3 length equals 14 residues. Clones were read by immunoSEQ multiplex PCR, and TCRdb kept only the in-frame ones, dropping some. The sample records approximately 280,000 clones, 80% to 90% being singletons. The data belong to a study of Ad26.COV2.S vaccination and SARS-CoV-2 variants. Study overall: Intramuscular Ad26.COV2.S at 5x10^10 or 1x10^11 viral particles.

Treatment noted: roughly 20 received Ad26.COV2.S at low or high dose, single or two shots; roughly five received placebo; per-sample allocation not given. Vaccine and placebo recipients were sampled on day 63 after the first injection. Study-wide results and caveats: Participants given vaccine showed non-spike TCR breadth similar to that of placebo recipients. Placebo recipients had lower spike-specific TCR breadth than vaccine recipients.

The chain is built from TRBV7-9 and TRBJ1-1, with D uncertain. This TCR was recovered from a person between 18 and 65 years old who received the Ad26.COV2.S COVID-19 vaccine or a placebo. The input for sequencing was peripheral blood, taken in a trial of Ad26.COV2.S vaccine versus placebo. CDR3 coding DNA: TGTGCCAGCAGCTTTGGGTCGGTGAACACTGAAGCTTTCTTT. Protein: CASSFGSVNTEAFF.